These 5 T cell receptor beta chains were sequenced from one sample in a study of T-cell memory formation after mild COVID-19. TCRdb called the 5' RACE reads again in MiXCR, with one record for every CDR3 protein. The table has 500,000 to 550,000 distinct CDR3 sequences, over 20% seen once. Sequenced material: PBMCs or a T cell subset sorted from them (not recorded which). These receptors all stem from an adult woman who had mild COVID-19 (a few samples of this study predate the infection). Cell type and time point are not known.

This clonotype was seen more than once but under ten times. The genes are TRBV20-1 and TRBJ1-5, with D uncertain. Per the germline V gene, CDR1 is DFQATT and CDR2 is SNEGSKA (reference sequence). The V end was cut by 4 bases, the J end by 4 bases, with 8 bases between. The CDR3 spans 12 residues. CDR3 in DNA: TGCAGTGCTAACCCCAGAAATCAGCCCCAGCATTTT. It yields the protein CSANPRNQPQHF.

The rearrangement uses TRBV10-3 and TRBJ2-1, with D possibly matching TRBD2 (7 bases). Trimming removed 8 bases at V and 15 bases at J, with 20 bases between. This CDR3 has 12 amino acids. Germline CDR1 is ENHRY and CDR2 is SYGVKD. CDR3 DNA: TGTGCCATCCTCGGACTAGGGGGGGTTCTGTTCTTC. It codes for CAILGLGGVLFF.

This clonotype has a handful of counts. The chain carries TRBV7-2 and TRBJ2-1; D is unresolved. Germline-derived CDR1 and CDR2 are SGHTA and FQGNSA. This CDR3 contains 16 residues. Deletions cut 0 bases from V and 3 bases from J, with 12 bases between. CDR3 DNA sequence: TGTGCCAGCAGCTTAGCGGCTTCCGCGGTCTACAATGAGCAGTTCTTC. It specifies CASSLAASAVYNEQFF. The entire variable domain, with the rest obtained from reference TRBV7-2 and TRBJ2-1, is as follows: GAGVSQSPSNKVTEKGKDVELRCDPISGHTALYWYRQSLGQGLEFLIYFQGNSAPDKSGLPSDRFSAERTGGSVSTLTIQRTQQEDSAVYLCASSLAASAVYNEQFFGPGTRLTVL.

This clonotype has more than one count but fewer than ten. This chain's CDR3 is CASRVWTGLSYEQYF. The CDR3, as DNA: TGTGCCAGCAGAGTCTGGACAGGGTTATCCTACGAGCAGTACTTC. The rearrangement uses TRBV27 and TRBJ2-7; TRBD1 agrees at 8 bases. Trimming took 6 bases from V and 1 from J; bases not matched to a gene: 8. This CDR3 comprises 15 residues. Germline V CDR1 and CDR2: MNHEY, SMNVEV (reference sequence).

In its sample, this clonotype was seen a few times. The chain recombines TRBV11-2 with TRBJ2-7; 8 bases fit TRBD1. After removal of 6 bases from V and 3 bases from J, the junction contained 7 bases not matched to a gene. The CDR3 loop spans 14 amino acids. Germline-derived CDR1 and CDR2 are SGHAT and FQNNGV. The CDR3 DNA sequence: TGTGCCAGCAGTAAGACACAGGGGGGCTACGAGCAGTACTTC. Translating it yields CASSKTQGGYEQYF.